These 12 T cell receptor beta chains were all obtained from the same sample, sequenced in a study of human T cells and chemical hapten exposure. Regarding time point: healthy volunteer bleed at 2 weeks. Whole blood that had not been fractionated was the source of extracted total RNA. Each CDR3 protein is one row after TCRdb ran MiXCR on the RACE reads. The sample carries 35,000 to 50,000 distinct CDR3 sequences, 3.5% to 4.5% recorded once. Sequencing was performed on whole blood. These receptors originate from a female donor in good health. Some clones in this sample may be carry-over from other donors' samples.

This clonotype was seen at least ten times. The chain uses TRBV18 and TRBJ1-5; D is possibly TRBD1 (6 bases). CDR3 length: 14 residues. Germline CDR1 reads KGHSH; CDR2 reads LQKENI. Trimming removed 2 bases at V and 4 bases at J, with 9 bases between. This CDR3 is CASSPGTLNQPQHF. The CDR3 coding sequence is TGTGCCAGCTCACCAGGGACACTAAATCAGCCCCAGCATTTT. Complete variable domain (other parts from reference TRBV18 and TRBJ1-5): NAGVMQNPRHLVRRRGQEARLRCSPMKGHSHVYWYRQLPEEGLKFMVYLQKENIIDESGMPKERFSAEFPKEGPSILRIQQVVRGDSAAYFCASSPGTLNQPQHFGDGTRLSIL.

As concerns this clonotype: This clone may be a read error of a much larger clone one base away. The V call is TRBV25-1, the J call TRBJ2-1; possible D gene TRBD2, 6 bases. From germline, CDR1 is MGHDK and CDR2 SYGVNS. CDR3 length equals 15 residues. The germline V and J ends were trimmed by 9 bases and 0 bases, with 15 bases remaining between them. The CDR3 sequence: CASTLARGSYNEQFF. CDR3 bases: TGTGCCAGTACGCTAGCGAGGGGCTCCTACAATGAGCAGTTCTTC. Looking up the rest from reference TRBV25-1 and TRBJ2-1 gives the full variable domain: EADIYQTPRYLVIGTGKKITLECSQTMGHDKMYWYQQDPGMELHLIHYSYGVNSTEKGDLSSESTVSRIRTEHFPLTLESARPSHTSQYLCASTLARGSYNEQFFGPGTRLTVL.

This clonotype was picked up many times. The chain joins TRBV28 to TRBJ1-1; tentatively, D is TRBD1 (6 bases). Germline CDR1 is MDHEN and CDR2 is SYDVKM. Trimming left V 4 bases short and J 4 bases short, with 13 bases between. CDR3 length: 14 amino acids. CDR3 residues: CASSSGGRGTEAFF. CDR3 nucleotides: TGTGCCAGCAGTTCCGGGGGCCGAGGCACTGAAGCTTTCTTT.

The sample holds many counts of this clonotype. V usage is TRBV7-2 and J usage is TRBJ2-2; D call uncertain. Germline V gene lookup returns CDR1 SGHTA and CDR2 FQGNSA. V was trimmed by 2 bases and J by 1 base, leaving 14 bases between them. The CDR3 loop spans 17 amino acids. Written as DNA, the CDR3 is TGTGCCAGCAGCTTATTGTACGCAGCGTTGAACACCGGGGAGCTGTTTTTT. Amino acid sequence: CASSLLYAALNTGELFF.

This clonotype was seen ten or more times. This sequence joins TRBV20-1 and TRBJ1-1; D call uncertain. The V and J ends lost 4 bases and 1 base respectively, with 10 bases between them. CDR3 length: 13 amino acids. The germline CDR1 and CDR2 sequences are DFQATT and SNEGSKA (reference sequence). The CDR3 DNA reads TGCAGTGCTACCCCTGGGCGGAACACTGAAGCTTTCTTT. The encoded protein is CSATPGRNTEAFF.

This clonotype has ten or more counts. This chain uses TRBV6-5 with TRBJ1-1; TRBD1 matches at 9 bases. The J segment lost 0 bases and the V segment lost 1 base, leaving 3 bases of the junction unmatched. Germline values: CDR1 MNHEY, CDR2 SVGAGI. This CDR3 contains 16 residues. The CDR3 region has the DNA TGTGCCAGCAGTTACTGGGGACAGGGTATGAACACTGAAGCTTTCTTT. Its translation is CASSYWGQGMNTEAFF.

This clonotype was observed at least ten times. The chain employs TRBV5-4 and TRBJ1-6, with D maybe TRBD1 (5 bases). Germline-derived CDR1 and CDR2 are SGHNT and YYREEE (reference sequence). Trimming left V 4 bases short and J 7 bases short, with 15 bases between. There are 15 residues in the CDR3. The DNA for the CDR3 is TGTGCCAGCAGCACCCCCACGGGACCAAATTCACCCCTCCACTTT. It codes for CASSTPTGPNSPLHF.

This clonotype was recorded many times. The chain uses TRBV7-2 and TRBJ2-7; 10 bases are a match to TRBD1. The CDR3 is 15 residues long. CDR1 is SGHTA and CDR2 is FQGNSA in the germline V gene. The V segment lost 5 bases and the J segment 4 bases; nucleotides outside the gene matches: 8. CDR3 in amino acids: CASSPQTGGTYEQYF. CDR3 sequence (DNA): TGTGCCAGCAGCCCACAGACAGGGGGCACGTACGAGCAGTACTTC.

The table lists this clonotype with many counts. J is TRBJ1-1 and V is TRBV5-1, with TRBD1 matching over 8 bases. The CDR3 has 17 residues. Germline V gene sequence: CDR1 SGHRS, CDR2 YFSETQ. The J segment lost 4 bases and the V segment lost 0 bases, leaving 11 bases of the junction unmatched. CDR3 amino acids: CASSLGTAGGPSTEAFF. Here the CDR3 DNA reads TGCGCCAGCAGCTTGGGTACGGCAGGGGGCCCCAGCACTGAAGCTTTCTTT.

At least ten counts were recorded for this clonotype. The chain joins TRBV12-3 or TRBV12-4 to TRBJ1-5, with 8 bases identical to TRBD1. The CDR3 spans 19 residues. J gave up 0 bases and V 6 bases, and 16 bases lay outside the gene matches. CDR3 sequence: CASRGFGTGGSLSNQPQHF. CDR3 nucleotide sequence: TGTGCCAGCAGAGGGTTCGGGACAGGTGGGTCCCTTAGCAATCAGCCCCAGCATTTT.

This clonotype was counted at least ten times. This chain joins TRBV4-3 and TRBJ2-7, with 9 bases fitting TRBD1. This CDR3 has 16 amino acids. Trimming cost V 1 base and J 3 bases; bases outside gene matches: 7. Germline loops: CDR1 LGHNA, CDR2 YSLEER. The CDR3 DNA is TGCGCCAGCAGCCAAGCTCCCGACAGGGGGATCTACGAGCAGTACTTC. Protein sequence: CASSQAPDRGIYEQYF.

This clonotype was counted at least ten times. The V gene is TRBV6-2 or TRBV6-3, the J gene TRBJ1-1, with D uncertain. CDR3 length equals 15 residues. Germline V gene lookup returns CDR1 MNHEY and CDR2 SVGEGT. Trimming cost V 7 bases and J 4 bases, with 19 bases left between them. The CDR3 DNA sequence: TGTGCCAGCAAAAATGGAGGATTCGGTACCACTGAAGCTTTCTTT. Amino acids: CASKNGGFGTTEAFF.